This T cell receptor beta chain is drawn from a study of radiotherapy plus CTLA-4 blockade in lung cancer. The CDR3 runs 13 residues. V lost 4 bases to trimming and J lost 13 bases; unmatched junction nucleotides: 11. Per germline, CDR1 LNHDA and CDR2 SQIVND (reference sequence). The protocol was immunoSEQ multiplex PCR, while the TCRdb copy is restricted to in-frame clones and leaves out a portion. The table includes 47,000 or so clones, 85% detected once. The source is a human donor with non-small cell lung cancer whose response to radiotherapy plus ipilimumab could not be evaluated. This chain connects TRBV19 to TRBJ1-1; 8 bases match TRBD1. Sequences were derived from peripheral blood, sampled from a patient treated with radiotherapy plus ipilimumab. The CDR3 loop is CASSTLGQDYGFF. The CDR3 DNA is TGTGCCAGTAGTACTCTGGGACAGGACTACGGTTTCTTT. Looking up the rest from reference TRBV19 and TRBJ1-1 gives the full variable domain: DGGITQSPKYLFRKEGQNVTLSCEQNLNHDAMYWYRQDPGQGLRLIYYSQIVNDFQKGDIAEGYSVSREKKESFPLTVTSAQKNPTAFYLCASSTLGQDYGFFGQGTRLTVV.